The clone carrying this T cell receptor beta chain occurred many times. The sample belongs to a study of T cells in Graves' hyperthyroidism and ophthalmopathy. There are 14 residues in the CDR3. Germline V gene sequence: CDR1 SGHRS, CDR2 YFSETQ. V was clipped by 1 base and J by 4 bases, with 11 bases between them. What was amplified from RNA transcripts were TCR beta CDR3 regions. Carried out on the TCR CDR3, a first-round RT-PCR used the HTBI primer set. MiXCR was run by TCRdb on the multiplex PCR reads, yielding one entry per CDR3 protein. The profile covers some 700,000 distinct CDR3 sequences, with approximately 15% appearing a single time and 15% to 19% taken by the ten largest.

The TCR sequence derives from a man aged 50 to 59 with Graves' hyperthyroidism. Sequencing was done on a sample of blood. The chain employs TRBV5-1 and TRBJ1-2; unclear D gene. CDR3 nucleotide sequence: TGCGCCAGCAGCTTGTCCGCAGCTCTCTATGGCTACACCTTC. Translated, it gives CASSLSAALYGYTF.